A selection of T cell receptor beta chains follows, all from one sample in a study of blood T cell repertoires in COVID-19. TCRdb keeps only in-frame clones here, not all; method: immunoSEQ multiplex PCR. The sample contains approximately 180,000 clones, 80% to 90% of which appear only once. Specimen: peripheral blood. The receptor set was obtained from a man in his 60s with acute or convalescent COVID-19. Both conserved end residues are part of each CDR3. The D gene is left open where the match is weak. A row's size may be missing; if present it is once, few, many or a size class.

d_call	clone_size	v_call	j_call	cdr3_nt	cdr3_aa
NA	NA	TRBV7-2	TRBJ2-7	TGTGCCAGCAGCCAGGGCGCAGGGGCGTTTTACGAGCAGTACTTC	CASSQGAGAFYEQYF
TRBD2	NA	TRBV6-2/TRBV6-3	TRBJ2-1	TGTGCCAGCAGTTCCGGACTAGCGGGACGAGGTGAGCAGTTCTTC	CASSSGLAGRGEQFF
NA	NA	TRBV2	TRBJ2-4	TGTGCCAGCAGTGAAGGCAGCCAGGGGATTCAGTACTTC	CASSEGSQGIQYF
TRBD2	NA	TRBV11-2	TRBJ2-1	TGTGCCAGCAGCTCCTTCTCACTGGGACTAGCGGTCAATGAGCAGTTCTTC	CASSSFSLGLAVNEQFF
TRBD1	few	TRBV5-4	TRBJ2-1	TGTGCCAGCAGCATCCGGGACAGGGGCTCCTACAATGAGCAGTTCTTC	CASSIRDRGSYNEQFF
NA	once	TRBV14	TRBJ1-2	TGTGCCAGCAGCCAAGCTAGTGGCGGCTACACCTTC	CASSQASGGYTF
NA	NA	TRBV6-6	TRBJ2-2	TGTGCCAGCATTCTAGAGGGCGGCACCGGGGAGCTGTTTTTT	CASILEGGTGELFF
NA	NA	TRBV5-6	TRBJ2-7	TGTGCCAGCAGCCACAGGGACTACGAGCAGTACTTC	CASSHRDYEQYF
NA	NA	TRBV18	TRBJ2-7	TGTGCCAGCTCTCCCGACAGGACTCCCTCCTACGAGCAGTACTTC	CASSPDRTPSYEQYF
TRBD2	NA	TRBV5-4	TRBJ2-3	TGTGCCAGCAGCTTGGTAGGCGGGGGGGGAGATACGCAGTATTTT	CASSLVGGGGDTQYF
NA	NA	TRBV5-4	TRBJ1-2	TGTGCCAGCAGCTTGGAACCCACGGGTGGCTACACCTTC	CASSLEPTGGYTF
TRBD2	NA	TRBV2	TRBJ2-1	TGTGCCAGCTATAGAGCGGGAGGGGTTGAGCAGTTCTTC	CASYRAGGVEQFF
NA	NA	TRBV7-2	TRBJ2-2	TGTGCCAGCAGCTTAGCGCCTAACCCCTACACCGGGGAGCTGTTTTTT	CASSLAPNPYTGELFF
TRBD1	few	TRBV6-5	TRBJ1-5	TGTGCCAGCAGTCGGACAGGGAACAATCAGCCCCAGCATTTT	CASSRTGNNQPQHF
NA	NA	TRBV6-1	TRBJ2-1	TGTGCCAGCAGTGAACGGCGCGGGGTGGATGAGCAGTTCTTC	CASSERRGVDEQFF
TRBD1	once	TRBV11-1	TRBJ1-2	TGTGCCAGCAGCTCCGCGGGGACAGGTTCATATGGCTACACCTTC	CASSSAGTGSYGYTF
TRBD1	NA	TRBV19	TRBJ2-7	TGTGCCAGTAGTCCCGGCCGGGACAGGGGGTTCGAGCAGTACTTC	CASSPGRDRGFEQYF
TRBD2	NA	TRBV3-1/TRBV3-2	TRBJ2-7	TGTGCCAGCGGGCGGTTCGGCGGGAGCTCCTACGAGCAGTACTTC	CASGRFGGSSYEQYF
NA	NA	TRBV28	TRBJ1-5	TGTGCCAGCAGTTTAAGTCCCGCTTTTGGAGGGCAGCCCCAGCATTTT	CASSLSPAFGGQPQHF
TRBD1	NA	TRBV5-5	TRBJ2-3	TGTGCCAGCAGCCGACAGGGGGGGGCCAGCACAGATACGCAGTATTTT	CASSRQGGASTDTQYF
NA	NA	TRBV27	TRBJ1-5	TGTGCCAGCAGTTTATCCCGAGGCCCTAGCAATCAGCCCCAGCATTTT	CASSLSRGPSNQPQHF
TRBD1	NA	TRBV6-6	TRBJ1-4	TGTGCCAGCAGTCAGCCCGGGACAGGGACTGAAAAACTGTTTTTT	CASSQPGTGTEKLFF
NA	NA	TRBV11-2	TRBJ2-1	TGTGCCAGCAGCTCCAGGGGTTACCCCTACAATGAGCAGTTCTTC	CASSSRGYPYNEQFF
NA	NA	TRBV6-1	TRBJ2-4	TGTGCCAGCAGTGAAGTGGGTCCCCTAGTACAGTACTTC	CASSEVGPLVQYF
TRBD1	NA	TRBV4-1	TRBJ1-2	TGCGCCAGCAGCCCCGGGACAGGGCTCTCCTGGGACTATGGCTACACCTTC	CASSPGTGLSWDYGYTF
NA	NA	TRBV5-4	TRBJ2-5	TGTGCCAGCAGCTCGGAGGGCAGGGGGTCACAAGAGACCCAGTACTTC	CASSSEGRGSQETQYF
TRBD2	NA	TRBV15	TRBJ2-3	TGTGCCACCAGGAGTGATGATCCCGTCCTAGCGGGAGGAGGGACAGATACGCAGTATTTT	CATRSDDPVLAGGGTDTQYF
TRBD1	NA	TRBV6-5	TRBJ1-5	TGTGCCAGCAGACCCGACAGGGGCTGGCAGCCCCAGCATTTT	CASRPDRGWQPQHF
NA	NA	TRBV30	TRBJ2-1	TGTGCCTGGAGTAAGACTCACCTCTCCTACAATGAGCAGTTCTTC	CAWSKTHLSYNEQFF
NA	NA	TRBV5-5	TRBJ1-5	TGTGCCAGCAGCTTGAGGGAAAGGAGGGCCCAGCATTTT	CASSLRERRAQHF
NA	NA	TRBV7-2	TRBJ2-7	TGTGCCAGCAGCTTAGGGGGGGACGCTGAGGAGTACTTC	CASSLGGDAEEYF
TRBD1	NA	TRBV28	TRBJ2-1	TGTGCCAGCAGTTCCGAACAGGGGAGAAGGACCTACAATGAGCAGTTCTTC	CASSSEQGRRTYNEQFF
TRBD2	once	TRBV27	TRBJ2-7	TGTGCCAGTCGAGCGGGAGGATTCACGGACGAGCAGTACTTC	CASRAGGFTDEQYF
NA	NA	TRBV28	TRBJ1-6	TGTGCCAGCAGTTTAGGTGACAGCAATAATTCACCCCTCCACTTT	CASSLGDSNNSPLHF
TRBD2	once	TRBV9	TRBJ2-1	TGTGCCAGCAGCCCCGGGACTAGCGGGAGGGCCCGGGTTTACAATGAGCAGTTCTTC	CASSPGTSGRARVYNEQFF
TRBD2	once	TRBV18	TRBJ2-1	TGTGCCAGCTCACCAATGCTAGCGGGAGCCGATGAGCAGTTCTTC	CASSPMLAGADEQFF
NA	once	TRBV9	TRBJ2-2	TGTGCCAGCAGCGGGTCGTTTGGGGCCAACACCGGGGAGCTGTTTTTT	CASSGSFGANTGELFF
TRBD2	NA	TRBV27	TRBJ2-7	TGTGCCAGCAGTTTAAGGGGAGAAGCCGGACTAGCGGGAAGGTACGAGCAGTACTTC	CASSLRGEAGLAGRYEQYF
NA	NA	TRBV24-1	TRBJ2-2	TGTGCCACCAGTGACCCGGGACAGAACACCGGGGAGCTGTTTTTT	CATSDPGQNTGELFF
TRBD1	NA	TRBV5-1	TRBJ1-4	TGCGCCAGCGGAATGGGACAGGGCCACGAAAAACTGTTTTTT	CASGMGQGHEKLFF
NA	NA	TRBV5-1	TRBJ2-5	TGCGCCAGCAGCTTGGCCGGGGGTCGGCAAGAGACCCAGTACTTC	CASSLAGGRQETQYF
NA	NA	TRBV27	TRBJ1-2	TGTGCCAGCAGTTTCAAGGGGCCAACCTATGGCTACACCTTC	CASSFKGPTYGYTF
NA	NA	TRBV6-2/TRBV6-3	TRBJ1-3	TGTGCCAGCAGTTACAGGGGCTCTGGAAACACCATATATTTT	CASSYRGSGNTIYF
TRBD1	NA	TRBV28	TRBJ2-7	TGTGCCAGCAGTTCCCCGGGACAGGGAAACGAGCAGTACTTC	CASSSPGQGNEQYF
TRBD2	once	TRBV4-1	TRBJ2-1	TGCGCCAGCAGTCGACACGGCGGAGCGGGGATGAGCTCCTACAATGAGCAGTTCTTC	CASSRHGGAGMSSYNEQFF
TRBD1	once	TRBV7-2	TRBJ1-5	TGTGCCAGCAGCCCCGGAGGGGGCTATCAGCCCCAGCATTTT	CASSPGGGYQPQHF
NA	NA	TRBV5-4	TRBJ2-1	TGTGCCAGCAGCCACCTCTCGCGGGGATACAATGAGCAGTTCTTC	CASSHLSRGYNEQFF
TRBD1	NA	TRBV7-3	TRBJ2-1	TGTGCCAGCAGCTTAGGGACAGGGTACTACAATGAGCAGTTCTTC	CASSLGTGYYNEQFF
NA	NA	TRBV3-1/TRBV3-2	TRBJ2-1	TGTGCCAGCAGCCACTCGCGGGCTTCGTACAATGAGCAGTTCTTC	CASSHSRASYNEQFF
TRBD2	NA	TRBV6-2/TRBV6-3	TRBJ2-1	TGTGCCAGCAGTTTAGATACGGGAGGAACCTACAATGAGCAGTTCTTC	CASSLDTGGTYNEQFF
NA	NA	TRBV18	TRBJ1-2	TGTGCCGGGGCCGGGACTTCCTATGGCTACACCTTC	CAGAGTSYGYTF
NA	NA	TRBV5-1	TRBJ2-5	TGCGCCAGCAGCCTAGGAACAAGTAGAGGGCAAGAGACCCAGTACTTC	CASSLGTSRGQETQYF
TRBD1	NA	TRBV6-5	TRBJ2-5	TGTGCCAGCAGTCGTCCAGGGGGCAGGGAGACCCAGTACTTC	CASSRPGGRETQYF